A single TCR beta chain is shown here with its context. Its antigen is unknown. Per-base qualities were not stored, and no clone one base away is much larger. Using the deep immunoSEQ assay, TCR CDR3 regions were amplified from genomic DNA by multiplex PCR. Extracted genomic DNA from each cell subset was distributed evenly across all wells of several immunoSEQ 96-well plates, and each plate was treated as a replicate. For unsorted PBMC, each replicate PCR was loaded with about 300 ng genomic DNA, equivalent to tens of thousands of T cell genomes. Genomic DNA from unsorted PBMC was sequenced over ten immunoSEQ deep assay plates. The purified libraries were quantified using a Qubit 3.0 fluorometer, sized with a Bioanalyzer 2100, and then quantified again using the KAPA Library Quantification kit. Every immunoSEQ 96-well plate was sequenced on a separate single-read 150-cycle Illumina NextSeq 550 flow cell. As for the authors' bioinformatics: Because the immunoSEQ output included only junctional sequences and no quality scores, the filtering could not be the same as the filtering used for full-length reads. Sequences were annotated with PyIR, a Python wrapper for IgBLAST v1.9, using IMGT germline references to assign V/J genes and CDR3. Reads were filtered out if the reads had weak V/J assignments (E-value above 1e-6), no CDR3, stop codons, out-of-frame junctions, or ambiguous translated residues. V3J clonotypes were defined as sequences sharing the same inferred V gene, J gene, and CDR3 amino acid sequence. To compute the percentage overlap between repertoires, the number of shared unique clonotypes was divided by the size of the smaller repertoire. RTK rarefaction, the Chao1 estimator, and Recon v2.1 estimates of unobserved clonotypes were used to assess repertoire richness. The table was pulled from immuneACCESS by TCRdb, which kept in-frame rearrangements only. Such tables lose some clones; where checked, under half of the loss comes from unresolved V genes, and the rest has no known cause. Clone size and the V and J calls come from that table; the DNA yielded D and trimming. Recorded for this sample are nearly 500,000 clones; 76% of them occurred a single time. Of the sample, 10% to 15% is held by the ten largest clones.

The data originate from a study of shared clonotypes between healthy human individuals (dated by TCRdb to the early 2020s). With regard to the full study: A couple of women and a few men aged 18 to 49 years were included in the cohort. Blood TCR repertoires of five healthy adults were deeply sequenced to estimate repertoire size and the extent of clonotype sharing between individuals. To increase sequencing depth and limit assay-specific biases, different laboratories used diverse techniques to prepare libraries and sequence TCR repertoires. Each donor's leukapheresis produced roughly between roughly 0.94 and 9.5 billion PBMCs.

The study at large found these results: The small number of donors limited the genetic and exposure-history diversity represented. Only blood was sampled, and tissue TCR repertoires likely differ from those in blood. Based on pairwise subsampling, the degree of clonotype sharing among donors was expected to be affected by sequencing depth.

The donors were healthy, HIV-negative adults who had no recently reported acute infections or vaccinations. Every donor was a Caucasian adult living in Nashville, Tennessee, USA. For unsorted samples, some 100 million PBMCs were counted and genomic DNA was extracted with the QIAamp DNA Blood Mini kit. After blood collection by leukapheresis, PBMCs were isolated using Ficoll-Histopaque density gradient centrifugation and then cryopreserved in the vapor phase of liquid nitrogen. The clonotype originates from a woman between 40 and 55 years old in good health. Some clones in this sample may be carry-over from other donors' samples. The material sequenced was PBMCs.

The DNA is TGTGCCAGCAGCAAAAGCGTCCGGGGAGAGCAGTTCTTC. This is translated as CASSKSVRGEQFF. The chain is made from TRBV11-3 and TRBJ2-1; TRBD2 is possibly the D segment (5 matching bases). The germline V gene gives CDR1 as SGHNT and CDR2 as YENEEA. The cysteine opens and the phenylalanine closes a CDR3 of 13 amino acids. CDR3 DNA is the only sequence kept; it has 39 bases, read in frame from the first base. A distance of 15 bases separates the germline ends of V and J, which lose 5 bases and 10 bases respectively.